The 32 T cell receptor beta chains reported below all come from one sample, sequenced in a study of Ad26.COV2.S vaccination and SARS-CoV-2 variants. Treatment of the sample: roughly 19 received Ad26.COV2.S at low or high dose, single or two shots; about 5 received placebo; per-sample allocation not given. The samples date from day 63 after the first vaccine or placebo injection. Method: immunoSEQ multiplex PCR; TCRdb's copy keeps in-frame clones and lacks some. Among fewer than 600,000 clones listed, around 89% were seen once. The source material was peripheral blood, sampled in a trial of Ad26.COV2.S vaccine versus placebo. These receptors all come from a person between 18 and 65 years old who received the Ad26.COV2.S COVID-19 vaccine or a placebo.

The V and J genes are TRBV3-1 (or the pseudogene TRBV3-2) and TRBJ2-7; 8 nucleotides line up with TRBD2. Germline trimming cut 4 bases from V and 7 bases from J; bases unmatched to any gene: 3. The germline gives CDR1 LGHDT, CDR2 YNNKEL (reference sequence). The CDR3 spans 12 residues. In DNA form, the CDR3 reads TGTGCCAGCAGCCCGTTAGCGGGGGAGCAGTACTTC. Translating it yields CASSPLAGEQYF.

CDR3 loop: CASSFHSNQPQHF. The DNA of the CDR3 is TGTGCCAGCAGCTTCCATTCCAATCAGCCCCAGCATTTT. The chain couples TRBV11-1 to TRBJ1-5; no clear D. Deletions cut 3 bases from V and 3 bases from J, with 6 bases between. The germline CDR1 and CDR2 sequences are SGHAT and FQDESV (reference sequence). The CDR3 covers 13 residues.

This rearrangement joins TRBV15 to TRBJ1-2; D is perhaps TRBD1 (5 bases). V lost 3 bases and J lost 8, with 16 bases in between. This CDR3 spans 14 amino acids. The V gene's germline CDR1 is LNHNV and CDR2 YYDKDF (reference sequence). The CDR3 coding sequence is TGTGCCACCAGCAGCGGCAAGGGCAAGGGGGGCTACACCTTC. Protein sequence: CATSSGKGKGGYTF.

The J gene is TRBJ2-4, the V gene TRBV28; D is perhaps TRBD2 (5 bases). Trimming took 6 bases from V and 4 from J, leaving 16 bases between them. The germline V gene encodes CDR1 MDHEN and CDR2 SYDVKM. This CDR3 contains 15 residues. The DNA of the CDR3 is TGTGCCAGCAGCCGGATCGGGCGAGGGAAAAACATTCAGTACTTC. Translating it yields CASSRIGRGKNIQYF.

V gene TRBV4-1 combines with J gene TRBJ1-1; the D is unclear. Germline values: CDR1 MGHRA, CDR2 YSYEKL. The CDR3 is 15 amino acids. Trimming shortened V by 1 base and J by 5 bases, and 14 bases separated the two germline ends. The CDR3 reads CASSQVRSGGTEAFF. In DNA form, the CDR3 reads TGCGCCAGCAGCCAAGTTCGGTCCGGAGGGACTGAAGCTTTCTTT.

The chain recombines TRBV29-1 with TRBJ2-5; 7 nucleotides align to TRBD1. The V gene end was trimmed by 3 bases and the J gene end by 1 base; junction bases not matched to a gene: 2. The CDR3 runs 13 residues. Germline loops: CDR1 SQVTM, CDR2 ANQGSEA. CDR3 nucleotide sequence: TGCAGCGTTGATCCAGGGGGCCAAGAGACCCAGTACTTC. Translation: CSVDPGGQETQYF.

This chain links TRBV2 with TRBJ2-7; TRBD2 agrees at 8 bases. CDR3 size: 15 residues. Germline V CDR1 and CDR2: SNHLY, FYNNEI. The J segment lost 3 bases and the V segment lost 7 bases, leaving 11 bases of the junction unmatched. Here the CDR3 DNA reads TGTGCCAGCAAGGGGGGAACTAGCGGCTACTACGAGCAGTACTTC. This codes for CASKGGTSGYYEQYF.

The chain carries TRBV27 and TRBJ1-1, with D unclear. Trimming took 3 bases from V and 2 from J, leaving 7 bases between them. CDR3 size: 13 residues. Germline-derived CDR1 and CDR2 are MNHEY and SMNVEV (reference sequence). CDR3 in amino acids: CASSFSANTEAFF. DNA for the CDR3: TGTGCCAGCAGTTTTTCCGCCAACACTGAAGCTTTCTTT.

The chain carries TRBV3-1 (or the pseudogene TRBV3-2) and TRBJ2-1; D is undetermined. The V end was cut by 4 bases, the J end by 7 bases, with 11 bases between. The CDR3 is 13 residues long. In germline, CDR1 is LGHDT, CDR2 YNNKEL (reference sequence). CDR3 bases: TGTGCCAGCAGCCGGAGCCAGGTAAATGAGCAGTTCTTC. It translates to CASSRSQVNEQFF.

The chain employs TRBV9 and TRBJ2-7; TRBD2 aligns across 7 bases. With V trimmed by 2 bases and J by 3 bases, 5 bases remained unmatched. The CDR3 spans 14 residues. Germline V CDR1 and CDR2: SGDLS, YYNGEE. The chain's CDR3 is CASSVGGSDYEQYF. The CDR3 DNA sequence: TGTGCCAGCAGCGTGGGCGGGAGCGACTACGAGCAGTACTTC.

This clone has more than one count but fewer than ten. This sequence joins TRBV27 and TRBJ2-2, with 8 bases aligning to TRBD2. V shed 4 bases, J shed 5 bases, and the junction held 3 bases outside the gene matches. The CDR3 has 14 residues. Germline CDR1 reads MNHEY; CDR2 reads SMNVEV (reference sequence). CDR3 protein: CASSSTGGTGELFF. DNA for the CDR3: TGTGCCAGCAGTTCTACGGGAGGGACCGGGGAGCTGTTTTTT.

The J gene is TRBJ2-2, the V gene TRBV7-9; 9 nucleotides align to TRBD1. The CDR3 runs 17 residues. Trimming took 2 bases from V and 2 from J; bases not matched to a gene: 6. CDR1 SEHNR and CDR2 FQNEAQ come from the germline V gene (reference sequence). The CDR3 nucleotides are TGTGCCAGCAGCTTACGTAGGGGACAGGGAAACACCGGGGAGCTGTTTTTT. It is translated as CASSLRRGQGNTGELFF.

This clone was seen once. The CDR3 spells CSASSRYQPQHF. In nucleotides, the CDR3 is TGCAGTGCTAGTTCCAGATATCAGCCCCAGCATTTT. This chain uses TRBV20-1 with TRBJ1-5, with D unclear. This CDR3 has 12 amino acids. Germline V gene data show CDR1 as DFQATT and CDR2 as SNEGSKA (reference sequence). V lost 3 bases and J lost 5, with 8 bases in between.

V gene TRBV5-4 combines with J gene TRBJ2-2; D remains unclear. V was trimmed by 0 bases and J by 1 base, leaving 7 bases between them. Germline assignment: CDR1 SGHNT and CDR2 YYREEE (reference sequence). This CDR3 is built from 15 residues. The CDR3 DNA is TGTGCCAGCAGCTTGGCCGGTGGGAACACCGGGGAGCTGTTTTTT. Translating gives CASSLAGGNTGELFF.

This sequence joins TRBV25-1 and TRBJ1-3, with no clear D. Germline values: CDR1 MGHDK, CDR2 SYGVNS. The V and J ends lost 10 bases and 0 bases respectively, with 10 bases between them. The CDR3 spans 13 residues. Here the CDR3 reads CATTQGSGNTIYF. The CDR3 nucleotides read TGTGCCACCACTCAAGGCTCTGGAAACACCATATATTTT. Full variable domain (rest looked up from reference TRBV25-1 and TRBJ1-3): EADIYQTPRYLVIGTGKKITLECSQTMGHDKMYWYQQDPGMELHLIHYSYGVNSTEKGDLSSESTVSRIRTEHFPLTLESARPSHTSQYLCATTQGSGNTIYFGEGSWLTVV.

The chain has TRBV18 and TRBJ1-5; D is unresolved. Trimming removed 3 bases from V and 1 base from J, with 13 bases in between. CDR3 size: 16 residues. The germline CDR1 and CDR2 sequences are KGHSH and LQKENI. CDR3 residues: CASSPSAVPSNQPQHF. The DNA for the CDR3 is TGTGCCAGCTCACCTTCGGCAGTTCCAAGCAATCAGCCCCAGCATTTT. The full variable domain, completed using reference TRBV18 and TRBJ1-5, is NAGVMQNPRHLVRRRGQEARLRCSPMKGHSHVYWYRQLPEEGLKFMVYLQKENIIDESGMPKERFSAEFPKEGPSILRIQQVVRGDSAAYFCASSPSAVPSNQPQHFGDGTRLSIL.

In this sample, this clone turned up many times. This sequence joins TRBV29-1 and TRBJ1-1; no clear D gene. The V end was cut by 4 bases, the J end by 4 bases, with 10 bases between. Germline V gives CDR1 SQVTM, CDR2 ANQGSEA. This CDR3 is built from 12 residues. CDR3 nucleotides: TGCAGCGTTGTCCCCGGGAGCACTGAAGCTTTCTTT. Amino acids: CSVVPGSTEAFF.

The V call is TRBV12-3 or TRBV12-4, the J call TRBJ1-2; 7 positions agree with TRBD1. With 5 bases clipped from V and 8 bases from J, the junction kept 8 bases outside the gene matches. The length of the CDR3 is 13 residues. The CDR3 DNA follows: TGTGCCAGCAGTCGACAGGGAGTAAAAGGCTACACCTTC. As protein: CASSRQGVKGYTF.

The J gene is TRBJ2-2, the V gene TRBV5-1; 9 bases map to TRBD1. The CDR3 consists of 15 residues. Germline loops: CDR1 SGHRS, CDR2 YFSETQ. Losses at the gene ends were 4 bases for V and 5 bases for J; bases not matched to a gene: 6. The CDR3 sequence: CASSQDRGATGELFF. For the CDR3, the DNA is TGCGCCAGCAGCCAGGACAGGGGAGCGACCGGGGAGCTGTTTTTT.

V is TRBV4-1 and J is TRBJ1-1; 10 nucleotides agree with TRBD1. The CDR3 extends over 15 amino acids. In germline, CDR1 is MGHRA, CDR2 YSYEKL. Trimming cost V 4 bases and J 5 bases; bases outside gene matches: 7. CDR3 nucleotide sequence: TGCGCCAGCAGCCGAATGGGGACAGGGGAGACTGAAGCTTTCTTT. Residues: CASSRMGTGETEAFF.

The chain is built from TRBV7-8 and TRBJ1-5; D ambiguous. With 3 bases removed from V and 0 bases from J, the gap between germline ends came to 9 bases. The CDR3 has 15 residues. Germline V gene lookup returns CDR1 SGHVS and CDR2 FQNEAQ. The CDR3 coding sequence is TGTGCCAGCAGCTTCGAGTTGTTTAGCAATCAGCCCCAGCATTTT. It encodes CASSFELFSNQPQHF.

The rearrangement links TRBV19 to TRBJ1-6; D possibly corresponds to TRBD1 (5 bases). V dropped 5 bases and J dropped 14 bases, with 19 bases sitting between them. Germline V CDR1 and CDR2: LNHDA, SQIVND (reference sequence). This CDR3 comprises 14 residues. The DNA for the CDR3 is TGTGCCAGTAGTGCGCGGACACTGCCTGTGGCCCTCCACTTT. This translates into CASSARTLPVALHF.

V is TRBV27 and J is TRBJ1-4; 9 positions match TRBD1. CDR1 is MNHEY, CDR2 SMNVEV, per germline (reference sequence). Losses at the gene ends were 3 bases for V and 8 bases for J; bases not matched to a gene: 7. CDR3 length: 15 residues. As DNA, the CDR3 is TGTGCCAGCAGTTTTGCGGGACAGGGAAAAGAAAAACTGTTTTTT. Translating it yields CASSFAGQGKEKLFF. The full variable domain, its missing parts supplied by reference TRBV27 and TRBJ1-4, is EAQVTQNPRYLITVTGKKLTVTCSQNMNHEYMSWYRQDPGLGLRQIYYSMNVEVTDKGDVPEGYKVSRKEKRNFPLILESPSPNQTSLYFCASSFAGQGKEKLFFGSGTQLSVL.

This chain connects TRBV7-2 to TRBJ2-7, with D perhaps given as TRBD1 or TRBD2 (5 bases each). Germline CDR1 SGHTA, CDR2 FQGNSA. Trimming shortened V by 0 bases and J by 1 base, and 10 bases separated the two germline ends. The length of the CDR3 is 15 residues. CDR3 DNA: TGTGCCAGCAGCTTAGCTGGGGCGGGTTCCTACGAGCAGTACTTC. This codes for CASSLAGAGSYEQYF.

This clone was counted a single time. This chain uses TRBV7-2 with TRBJ2-3; TRBD2 might be the D (6 bases). The V end was cut by 4 bases, the J end by 2 bases, with 10 bases between. This CDR3 has 14 residues. Germline CDR1 is SGHTA and CDR2 is FQGNSA. Written as DNA, the CDR3 is TGTGCCAGCAGCTGGGACTCATCCACAGATACGCAGTATTTT. This sequence encodes CASSWDSSTDTQYF.

V gene TRBV30 combines with J gene TRBJ1-6; perhaps TRBD1 as D (5 bases). CDR1 and CDR2 from the germline V gene are GTSNPN and SVGIG (reference sequence). CDR3 length: 17 residues. Trimming removed 1 base at V and 7 bases at J, with 20 bases between. The CDR3 protein is CAWSETAAGLGNSPLHF. DNA for the CDR3: TGTGCCTGGAGTGAGACCGCTGCGGGGCTCGGGAATTCACCCCTCCACTTT.

The rearrangement uses TRBV19 and TRBJ2-1; either TRBD1 or TRBD2 may supply D (5 bases each). V lost 7 bases, J lost 6 bases, and 16 bases lay in between. Germline V CDR1 and CDR2: LNHDA, SQIVND (reference sequence). The CDR3 has 14 amino acids. The CDR3 DNA reads as TGTGCCAGTACCCCGGGACGGCGTGTCAATGAGCAGTTCTTC. This encodes CASTPGRRVNEQFF.

V and J are TRBV5-1 and TRBJ2-1, with a tentative D call TRBD2 (5 bases). V was pared by 4 bases and J by 0 bases, with 20 bases between. The germline V gene has CDR1 SGHRS and CDR2 YFSETQ. This CDR3 spans 18 amino acids. CDR3 sequence (DNA): TGCGCCAGCAGCCTGACCCCTAAAGGACTTAGCTCCTACAATGAGCAGTTCTTC. Translating it yields CASSLTPKGLSSYNEQFF.

The CDR3 coding sequence is TGTGCCAGCAGCCCTCTGGCTAGCGGGAGTTTGAATGAGCAGTTCTTC. Amino acid sequence: CASSPLASGSLNEQFF. The chain has TRBV7-2 and TRBJ2-1, with TRBD2 identical over 10 bases. Germline V gives CDR1 SGHTA, CDR2 FQGNSA. CDR3 length: 16 amino acids. V lost 5 bases to trimming and J lost 7 bases; unmatched junction nucleotides: 11.

V usage is TRBV7-2 and J usage is TRBJ2-7; D uncertain. Germline assignment: CDR1 SGHTA and CDR2 FQGNSA. Trimming removed 5 bases at V and 3 bases at J, with 17 bases between. The CDR3 has 15 amino acids. The CDR3 nucleotides are TGTGCCAGCAGCAATGAGTGGGGAAAAATCTACGAGCAGTACTTC. Translating it yields CASSNEWGKIYEQYF.

This rearrangement joins TRBV7-3 to TRBJ2-1; 10 nucleotides agree with TRBD2. Germline values: CDR1 SGHTA, CDR2 FQGTGA. This CDR3 comprises 15 residues. Losses at the gene ends were 8 bases for V and 6 bases for J; bases not matched to a gene: 10. The CDR3: CASGIAGGYLNEQFF. The CDR3 nucleotides read TGTGCCAGCGGAATAGCGGGAGGTTACCTCAATGAGCAGTTCTTC.

This rearrangement joins TRBV18 to TRBJ2-7; TRBD1 aligns across 9 bases. This CDR3 is 13 amino acids long. With 6 bases clipped from V and 4 bases from J, the junction kept 4 bases outside the gene matches. Germline lookup yields CDR1 KGHSH and CDR2 LQKENI. CDR3 sequence: CASSLDRGYEQYF. The CDR3 nucleotides read TGTGCCAGCTCTCTTGACAGGGGGTACGAGCAGTACTTC. Supplemented by reference TRBV18 and TRBJ2-7, the full variable domain reads NAGVMQNPRHLVRRRGQEARLRCSPMKGHSHVYWYRQLPEEGLKFMVYLQKENIIDESGMPKERFSAEFPKEGPSILRIQQVVRGDSAAYFCASSLDRGYEQYFGPGTRLTVT.